The clone carrying this TCR beta chain was seen a few times. The germline V and J ends were trimmed by 4 bases and 4 bases, with 11 bases remaining between them. CDR1 and CDR2 (germline): SNHLY, FYNNEI. The CDR3 has 15 amino acids. The sample is drawn from a study of blood T cell repertoires in COVID-19. Across the study: COVID-19 samples collected from the United States, Italy and Spain covered acute and convalescent phases. T cells, B-cell-depleted T cells, or PBMCs supplied cDNA or gDNA.

Original methodology: Using reference gene primer amplification, nucleated cell counts were estimated. Produced via immunoSEQ multiplex PCR; TCRdb's table is partial and in-frame only. D and trimming were read from the DNA, whereas the V and J calls and clone size are those reported in that table. The sample holds about 120,000 clones, around 87% seen once. This TCR was sampled from a woman aged 70-85 years with acute or convalescent COVID-19. Input material: peripheral blood. The chain is built from TRBV2 and TRBJ1-6, with no clear D. CDR3 sequence (DNA): TGTGCCAGCAGTGTAAGGCAGGTGTATAATTCACCCCTCCACTTT. Translated, it gives CASSVRQVYNSPLHF.